These 10 T cell receptor beta chains were sequenced from one sample in a study of pediatric ulcerative colitis. Rectal tissue came from one to two pinch biopsies taken at colonoscopy. Assay: immunoSEQ multiplex PCR; the TCRdb copy retains only in-frame clones and omits some. The sample includes tens of thousands of clones, roughly 79% seen only once; the top ten take roughly 3.4%. Input material: gut tissue. Receptors originate from a girl aged 10-17 years with moderate ulcerative colitis.

Notes on this clone: Other DNA sequences in the same sample also yield this CDR3. J is TRBJ1-1 and V is TRBV11-2, with D perhaps matching TRBD1 (5 bases). CDR3 length: 13 residues. V lost 3 bases to trimming and J lost 4 bases, with 9 bases between them. Germline-derived CDR1 and CDR2 are SGHAT and FQNNGV. The DNA of the CDR3 is TGTGCCAGCAGCTTTGGGGGACGCACTGAAGCTTTCTTT. Protein: CASSFGGRTEAFF.

This clone is a singleton in its sample. The chain has TRBV10-3 and TRBJ1-1; D remains ambiguous. Germline lookup yields CDR1 ENHRY and CDR2 SYGVKD. CDR3 length: 13 residues. V lost 6 bases and J lost 3, with 11 bases in between. The CDR3 loop is CAIRPVKDTEAFF. The CDR3 nucleotides read TGTGCCATCAGGCCAGTAAAGGACACTGAAGCTTTCTTT.

The chain recombines TRBV7-2 with TRBJ1-2; TRBD1 might be the D (5 bases). Germline CDR1 and CDR2: SGHTA and FQGNSA. V was clipped by 4 bases and J by 8 bases, with 8 bases between them. This CDR3 region has 11 residues. CDR3 protein: CASSSREGYTF. The CDR3 DNA sequence: TGTGCCAGCAGCTCCAGGGAGGGCTACACCTTC.

The J gene is TRBJ1-2, the V gene TRBV30, with 7 bases matching TRBD1. Germline V gene sequence: CDR1 GTSNPN, CDR2 SVGIG (reference sequence). The CDR3 totals 15 residues. V lost 2 bases to trimming and J lost 8 bases; unmatched junction nucleotides: 14. The CDR3 DNA is TGTGCCTGGAGTCGAAGACAGGGAGCTGTCAGGGGCTACACCTTC. Protein product: CAWSRRQGAVRGYTF.

In the case of this clone: The junction shows a germline mismatch at one end, possibly a read error. The V gene is TRBV5-1, the J gene TRBJ1-4; 8 bases fit TRBD1. There are 14 residues in the CDR3. Germline-derived CDR1 and CDR2 are SGHRS and YFSETQ. CDR3 DNA: TGCGCCGGCAGCTCCGGGACAGGTCGGGAAAAACTGTTTTTT. It is translated as CAGSSGTGREKLFF.

This chain links TRBV30 with TRBJ2-5, with 8 bases that match TRBD2. Trimming cost V 6 bases and J 5 bases; bases outside gene matches: 8. The CDR3 has 13 amino acids. The germline V gene has CDR1 GTSNPN and CDR2 SVGIG (reference sequence). In DNA, the CDR3 is TGTGCCTGTAGCGGGAATGGGTATGAGACCCAGTACTTC. Translation: CACSGNGYETQYF.

This clone has just a few counts. The gene calls are TRBV5-4 and TRBJ2-2; TRBD2 aligns across 8 bases. V shed 0 bases, J shed 0 bases, and the junction held 7 bases outside the gene matches. The V gene's germline CDR1 is SGHNT and CDR2 YYREEE (reference sequence). This CDR3 is 18 amino acids long. CDR3 nucleotides: TGTGCCAGCAGCTTGGGAGGAGCGGGAGTGTCGAACACCGGGGAGCTGTTTTTT. Residues: CASSLGGAGVSNTGELFF. The variable domain in full, completed from reference TRBV5-4 and TRBJ2-2, reads ETGVTQSPTHLIKTRGQQVTLRCSSQSGHNTVSWYQQALGQGPQFIFQYYREEENGRGNFPPRFSGLQFPNYSSELNVNALELDDSALYLCASSLGGAGVSNTGELFFGEGSRLTVL.

The genes are TRBV11-2 and TRBJ2-2; 14 bases fit TRBD2. The V gene end was trimmed by 5 bases and the J gene end by 1 base; junction bases not matched to a gene: 3. Germline V gene sequence: CDR1 SGHAT, CDR2 FQNNGV. The CDR3 runs to 17 residues. The chain's CDR3 is CASSGGTSGGNTGELFF. CDR3 DNA sequence: TGTGCCAGCAGCGGTGGGACTAGCGGGGGGAACACCGGGGAGCTGTTTTTT.

The table lists this clone with a few counts. One end of the junction does not line up with germline, which may come from a read error. The V gene is TRBV7-7, the J gene TRBJ1-5; a weak D match, TRBD1 (5 bases). The CDR3 is 14 residues long. CDR1 is SSHAT, CDR2 FNYEAQ, per germline (reference sequence). CDR3 DNA: TGTGCTAGCAGCTTAGCTCTGGGGGGTCAGCCCCAGCATTTT. Its protein product is CASSLALGGQPQHF.

The CDR3 DNA sequence: TGTGCCAGTAGTATGGGGGGGGAGACCCAGTACTTC. Translated, it gives CASSMGGETQYF. The genes are TRBV19 and TRBJ2-5; 7 positions agree with TRBD2. Germline assignment: CDR1 LNHDA and CDR2 SQIVND (reference sequence). The CDR3 is 12 residues long. Trimming at V came to 3 bases and at J to 5 bases, leaving 0 bases not matched to a gene.